This T cell receptor (beta chain) was profiled in a study of OX40 agonist ivuxolimab in advanced cancers. Study-level information: Patients were treated with ivuxolimab, an agonistic anti-OX40 (CD134) antibody.

The assay was immunoSEQ multiplex PCR, and TCRdb's table has in-frame clones only and misses some. The data contain more than 85,000 clones, around 85% of them seen just once; the ten biggest clones take up roughly 0.5%. The V end lost 6 bases, the J end lost 5 bases, and 7 bases lay between the germline ends. The germline gives CDR1 MNHEY, CDR2 SVGAGI. The CDR3 extends over 11 amino acids. For this clone: The antigen remains undetermined.

The study, taken as a whole, reports: In the expanded peripheral T cells, antigen specificity was never determined. Expanded clones were, on average, more numerous in CD8+ T cells than in CD4+. Clonal expansion was among the lowest in partial responders at 0.1-3.0 mg/kg, especially CD8+.

Sequencing used CD4+ or CD8+ T cells sorted from blood, obtained in a trial of the OX40 agonist ivuxolimab. J is TRBJ1-2 and V is TRBV6-5; D ambiguous. The sequence was collected from an adult with an advanced solid tumor such as melanoma, head and neck, liver or kidney cancer. The CDR3 here is CASSSSYGYTF. The CDR3 DNA follows: TGTGCCAGCAGCTCCTCATATGGCTACACCTTC.